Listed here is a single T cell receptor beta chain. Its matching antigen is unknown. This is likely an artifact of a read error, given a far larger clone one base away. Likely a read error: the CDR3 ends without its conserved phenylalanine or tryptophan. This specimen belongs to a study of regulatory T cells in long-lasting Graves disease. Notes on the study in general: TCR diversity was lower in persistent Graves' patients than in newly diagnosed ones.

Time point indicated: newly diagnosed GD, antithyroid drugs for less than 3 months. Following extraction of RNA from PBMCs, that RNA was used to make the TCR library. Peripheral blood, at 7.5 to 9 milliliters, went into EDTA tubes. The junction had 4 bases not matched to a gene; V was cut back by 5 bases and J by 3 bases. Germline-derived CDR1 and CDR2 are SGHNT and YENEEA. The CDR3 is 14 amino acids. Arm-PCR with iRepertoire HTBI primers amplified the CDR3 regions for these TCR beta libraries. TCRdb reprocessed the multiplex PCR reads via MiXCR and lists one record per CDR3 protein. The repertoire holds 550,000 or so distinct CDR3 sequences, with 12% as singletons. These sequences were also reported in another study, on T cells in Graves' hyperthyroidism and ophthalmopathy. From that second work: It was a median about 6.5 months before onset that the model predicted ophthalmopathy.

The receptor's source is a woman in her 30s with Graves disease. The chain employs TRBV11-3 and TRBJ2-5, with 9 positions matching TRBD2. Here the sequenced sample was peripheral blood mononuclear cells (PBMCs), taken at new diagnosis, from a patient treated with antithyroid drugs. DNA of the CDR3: TGTGCCAGCAGCGCTCGACTAGCGGAAGAGACCCAGTACTCC. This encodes CASSARLAEETQYS.